This T cell receptor (beta chain) was sequenced for a study of T cells after yellow fever vaccination. V was cut by 2 bases and J by 1 base, with 8 bases left in between. Germline V gives CDR1 SGHTA, CDR2 FQGNSA. This CDR3 region has 14 residues. Regarding this clonotype: Its antigen remains unknown.

TCR cDNA, made by 5'RACE template switching, carried an added universal primer site and UMIs. TCRdb re-derived calls from the 5' RACE reads in MiXCR, one entry per CDR3 protein. The table has around 350,000 distinct CDR3 sequences, about 6.2% seen once. Points from the study as a whole: A limited proportion of clonotypes was detected within both the CD4 and CD8 compartments.

Here the sequenced sample was PBMCs, taken 5 days after the yellow fever booster vaccination. This receptor was identified in a man aged 30-40 years who received the YFV17D yellow fever vaccine. This sequence joins TRBV7-2 and TRBJ2-5; D is ambiguous. The CDR3: CASSLHPAQETQYF. The CDR3, as DNA: TGTGCCAGCAGCTTACATCCGGCCCAAGAGACCCAGTACTTC.